The 14 T cell receptor beta chains in this list originate from one sample, sequenced in a study of blood T cell repertoires in COVID-19. Libraries were prepared by immunoSEQ multiplex PCR; TCRdb keeps only in-frame clonotypes and omits some of them. The data show 200,000 to 300,000 clones, about 89% seen once. Sequences were obtained from peripheral blood. The receptors come from a woman aged 55-69 years who had recovered from COVID-19.

V gene TRBV19 combines with J gene TRBJ2-2; 7 positions agree with TRBD1. After removal of 5 bases from V and 2 bases from J, the junction contained 5 bases not matched to a gene. The CDR3 consists of 15 residues. Germline V lookup: CDR1 LNHDA, CDR2 SQIVND (reference sequence). The CDR3 loop is CASSPRQGNTGELFF. CDR3 DNA: TGTGCCAGTAGTCCCCGACAGGGCAACACCGGGGAGCTGTTTTTT.

This clone was counted between two and nine times. The chain couples TRBV12-2 to TRBJ2-1; the D call of TRBD2 is as the table states it, not checked on the DNA. TRBV12-2 is a documented pseudogene. CDR3 length equals 12 residues. The CDR3 loop reads CASRLGRGEQFF. The CDR3 DNA reads TGTGCAAGTCGCTTAGGCCGCGGCGAGCAGTTCTTC.

The CDR3 here is CASSAGLAGEADTQYF. In DNA, the CDR3 is TGTGCCAGCAGCGCGGGACTAGCGGGGGAAGCAGATACGCAGTATTTT. The rearrangement uses TRBV9 and TRBJ2-3, with 14 bases aligning to TRBD2. The trim removed 3 bases at V and 4 bases at J, leaving 4 bases unmatched. In germline, CDR1 is SGDLS, CDR2 YYNGEE. The CDR3 totals 16 residues.

The chain couples TRBV19 to TRBJ1-3; TRBD1 is a possible D gene (5 bases). Looked up from germline, CDR1 is LNHDA and CDR2 is SQIVND (reference sequence). Between the trimmed V and J ends, which lost 7 bases and 0 bases, there was a span of 7 bases. This CDR3 has 13 amino acids. The CDR3 sequence is CASNQGSGNTIYF. CDR3 nucleotides: TGTGCCAGTAATCAGGGCTCTGGAAACACCATATATTTT.

The chain carries TRBV7-2 and TRBJ2-1; D gene uncertain. Trimming removed 5 bases at V and 4 bases at J, with 15 bases between. Per the germline V gene, CDR1 is SGHTA and CDR2 is FQGNSA. CDR3 size: 15 residues. The CDR3 coding sequence is TGTGCCAGCAGCCTCGGGTCTGCTCAATACAATGAGCAGTTCTTC. The encoded protein is CASSLGSAQYNEQFF. The full variable domain, its missing parts supplied by reference TRBV7-2 and TRBJ2-1, is GAGVSQSPSNKVTEKGKDVELRCDPISGHTALYWYRQSLGQGLEFLIYFQGNSAPDKSGLPSDRFSAERTGGSVSTLTIQRTQQEDSAVYLCASSLGSAQYNEQFFGPGTRLTVL.

The rearrangement uses TRBV13 and TRBJ1-1, with D possibly matching TRBD1 (5 bases). The germline V gene has CDR1 PRHDT and CDR2 FYEKMQ (reference sequence). The CDR3 spans 14 residues. Trimming took 1 base from V and 5 from J, leaving 11 bases between them. CDR3 protein: CASSLAGGGTEAFF. The CDR3 nucleotides read TGTGCCAGCAGCTTAGCGGGGGGAGGAACTGAAGCTTTCTTT.

The rearrangement joins TRBV19 to TRBJ1-1; D call uncertain. The CDR3 has 13 amino acids. Germline CDR1 and CDR2: LNHDA and SQIVND (reference sequence). Trimming cost V 6 bases and J 4 bases, with 12 bases left between them. The CDR3 nucleotides are TGTGCCAGTAGGGTAGCAGTTGGCACTGAAGCTTTCTTT. Encoded protein: CASRVAVGTEAFF.

V and J are TRBV7-9 and TRBJ1-5; D is uncertain. This CDR3 has 15 residues. V was trimmed by 2 bases and J by 2 bases, leaving 10 bases between them. Germline V gene sequence: CDR1 SEHNR, CDR2 FQNEAQ (reference sequence). The CDR3 loop reads CASSLKGGRNQPQHF. CDR3 sequence (DNA): TGTGCCAGCAGCTTAAAGGGAGGGCGCAATCAGCCCCAGCATTTT.

The chain joins TRBV29-1 to TRBJ1-5, with no clear D. The CDR3 has 12 amino acids. Germline V CDR1 and CDR2: SQVTM, ANQGSEA. Trimming stripped 5 bases from V and 1 base from J, with 6 bases between. The CDR3 loop reads CSVLSSNQPQHF. CDR3 bases: TGCAGCGTTCTATCGAGCAATCAGCCCCAGCATTTT.

The chain recombines TRBV6-6 with TRBJ2-2, with D maybe TRBD1 (6 bases). The CDR3 contains 16 residues. CDR1 and CDR2 from the germline V gene are MNHNY and SVGAGI (reference sequence). The V gene lost 2 bases and the J gene lost 4 bases, with 14 bases spanning the gap. CDR3 region: CASSYAISRGTGELFF. DNA of the CDR3: TGTGCCAGCAGTTACGCGATAAGCAGGGGCACCGGGGAGCTGTTTTTT.

In its sample, this clone was seen once. The genes are TRBV4-1 and TRBJ1-3, with TRBD1 as a possible D gene (6 bases). Trimming stripped 1 base from V and 0 bases from J, with 7 bases between. Germline CDR1 and CDR2: MGHRA and YSYEKL. This CDR3 spans 15 amino acids. CDR3: CASSQGDNSGNTIYF. The CDR3 region has the DNA TGCGCCAGCAGCCAAGGGGACAACTCTGGAAACACCATATATTTT.

The V and J genes are TRBV5-1 and TRBJ1-4; possible D gene TRBD1, 6 bases. V shed 4 bases and J shed 8 bases, with 18 bases lying between them. The CDR3 contains 15 residues. Germline V CDR1 and CDR2: SGHRS, YFSETQ. The CDR3 DNA is TGCGCCAGCAGCCCAAGGACAGCTCGAGGGGAAAAACTGTTTTTT. This codes for CASSPRTARGEKLFF.

This chain connects TRBV6-5 to TRBJ1-2; D is unresolved. There are 12 residues in the CDR3. The ends were cut back, 6 bases at V and 13 bases at J, with 18 bases in the middle. Germline-derived CDR1 and CDR2 are MNHEY and SVGAGI. The CDR3 sequence is CASSNSGLSTTF. CDR3 DNA sequence: TGTGCCAGCAGCAACAGCGGACTGTCCACCACCTTC.

The rearrangement links TRBV5-6 to TRBJ1-2; a weak D match, TRBD1 (5 bases). V lost 0 bases and J lost 0, with 9 bases in between. The CDR3 contains 15 residues. Germline V gives CDR1 SGHDT, CDR2 YYEEEE. The CDR3 DNA reads as TGTGCCAGCAGCTTGGGTACAGGACCTAACTATGGCTACACCTTC. This sequence encodes CASSLGTGPNYGYTF.